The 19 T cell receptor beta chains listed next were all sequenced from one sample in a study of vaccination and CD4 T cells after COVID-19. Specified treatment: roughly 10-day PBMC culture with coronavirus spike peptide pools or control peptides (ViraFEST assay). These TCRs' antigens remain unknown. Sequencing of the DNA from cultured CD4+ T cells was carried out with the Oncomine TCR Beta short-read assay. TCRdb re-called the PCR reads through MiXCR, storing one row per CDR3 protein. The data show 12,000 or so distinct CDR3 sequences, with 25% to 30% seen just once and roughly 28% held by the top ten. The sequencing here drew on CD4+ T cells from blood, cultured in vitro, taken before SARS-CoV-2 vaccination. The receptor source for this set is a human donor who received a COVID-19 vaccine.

DNA of the CDR3: TGTGCCAGCAGCCCCAGGGACAGCGCGTGGCAGCCCCAGCATTTT. Its translation: CASSPRDSAWQPQHF. The V call is TRBV7-2, the J call TRBJ1-5; 7 bases are shared with TRBD1. This CDR3 is built from 15 residues. Losses at the gene ends were 5 bases for V and 7 bases for J; bases not matched to a gene: 11. Germline-derived CDR1 and CDR2 are SGHTA and FQGNSA.

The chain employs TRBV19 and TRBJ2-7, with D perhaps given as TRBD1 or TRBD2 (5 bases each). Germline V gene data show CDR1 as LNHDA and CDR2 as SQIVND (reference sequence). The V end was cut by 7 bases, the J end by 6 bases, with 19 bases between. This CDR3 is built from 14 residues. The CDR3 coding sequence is TGTGCCAGTAAGAGGGGCAGGGATCTCAGCGAGCAGTACTTC. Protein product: CASKRGRDLSEQYF.

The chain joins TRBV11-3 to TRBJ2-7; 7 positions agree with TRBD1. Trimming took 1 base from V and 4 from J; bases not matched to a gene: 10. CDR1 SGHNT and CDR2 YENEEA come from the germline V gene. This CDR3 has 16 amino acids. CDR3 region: CASSLGRARGTYEQYF. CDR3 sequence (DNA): TGTGCCAGCAGCTTAGGTAGGGCCAGGGGGACATACGAGCAGTACTTC.

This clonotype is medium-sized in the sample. The CDR3 spells CASSILGLAETDTQYF. DNA of the CDR3: TGTGCCAGCAGCATCCTGGGCCTTGCAGAGACAGATACGCAGTATTTT. The rearrangement uses TRBV7-6 and TRBJ2-3; D remains unclear. The CDR3 has 16 amino acids. V was clipped by 5 bases and J by 3 bases, with 18 bases between them. CDR1 is SGHVS, CDR2 FNYEAQ, per germline.

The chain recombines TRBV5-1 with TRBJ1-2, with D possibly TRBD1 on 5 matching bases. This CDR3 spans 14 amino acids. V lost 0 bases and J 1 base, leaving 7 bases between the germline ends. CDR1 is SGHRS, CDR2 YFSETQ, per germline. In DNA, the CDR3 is TGCGCCAGCAGCTTGGTCGGGGGTAACTATGGCTACACCTTC. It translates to CASSLVGGNYGYTF.

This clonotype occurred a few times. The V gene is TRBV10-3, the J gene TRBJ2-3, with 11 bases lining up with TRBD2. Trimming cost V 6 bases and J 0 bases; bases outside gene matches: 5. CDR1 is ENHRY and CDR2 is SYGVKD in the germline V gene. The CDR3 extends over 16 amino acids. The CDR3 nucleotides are TGTGCCATCAGCACCGGGACTAGCGGCAGCACAGATACGCAGTATTTT. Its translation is CAISTGTSGSTDTQYF.

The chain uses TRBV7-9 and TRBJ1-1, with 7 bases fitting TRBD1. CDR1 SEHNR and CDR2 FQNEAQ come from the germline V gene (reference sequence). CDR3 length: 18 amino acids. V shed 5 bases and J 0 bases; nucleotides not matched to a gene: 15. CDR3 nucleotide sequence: TGTGCCAGCAGCCCCGGGGGCGGGACAGCGTTTTTGAACACTGAAGCTTTCTTT. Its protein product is CASSPGGGTAFLNTEAFF.

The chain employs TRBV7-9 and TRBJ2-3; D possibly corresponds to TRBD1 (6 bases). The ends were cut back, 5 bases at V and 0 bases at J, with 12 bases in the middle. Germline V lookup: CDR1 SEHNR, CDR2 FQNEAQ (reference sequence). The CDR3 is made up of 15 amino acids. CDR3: CASSQRGYSTDTQYF. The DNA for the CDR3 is TGTGCCAGCAGCCAGAGGGGGTATAGCACAGATACGCAGTATTTT. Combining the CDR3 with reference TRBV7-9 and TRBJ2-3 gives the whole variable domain DTGVSQNPRHKITKRGQNVTFRCDPISEHNRLYWYRQTLGQGPEFLTYFQNEAQLEKSRLLSDRFSAERPKGSFSTLEIQRTEQGDSAMYLCASSQRGYSTDTQYFGPGTRLTVL.

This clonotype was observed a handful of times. The DNA for the CDR3 is TGTGCCAGCAGTACCGGGGAAAAAGCTTTCTTT. It translates to CASSTGEKAFF. The chain links TRBV6-1 to TRBJ1-1; D call uncertain. CDR1 and CDR2 from the germline V gene are MNHNS and SASEGT. CDR3 length equals 11 residues. The V end lost 5 bases, the J end lost 9 bases, and 10 bases lay between the germline ends.

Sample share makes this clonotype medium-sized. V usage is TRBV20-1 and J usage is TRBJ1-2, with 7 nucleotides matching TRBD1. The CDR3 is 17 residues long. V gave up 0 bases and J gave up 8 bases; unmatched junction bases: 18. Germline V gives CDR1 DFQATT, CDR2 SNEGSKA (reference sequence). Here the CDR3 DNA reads TGCAGTGCTAGAGATCCCGGACAGGTCGGTCTTTCTTCGGGCTACACCTTC. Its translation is CSARDPGQVGLSSGYTF.

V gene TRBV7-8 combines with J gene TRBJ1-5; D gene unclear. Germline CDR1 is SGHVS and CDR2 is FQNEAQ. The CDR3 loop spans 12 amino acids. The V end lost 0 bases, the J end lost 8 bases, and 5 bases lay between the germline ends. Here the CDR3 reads CASSLARKPQHF. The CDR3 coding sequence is TGTGCCAGCAGCTTAGCCCGAAAGCCCCAGCATTTT.

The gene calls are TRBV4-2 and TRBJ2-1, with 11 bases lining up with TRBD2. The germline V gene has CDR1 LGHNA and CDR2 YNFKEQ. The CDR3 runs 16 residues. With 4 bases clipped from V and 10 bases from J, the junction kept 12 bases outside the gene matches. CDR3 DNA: TGTGCCAGCAGCCCAGCCCGCACTCGACTAGCGGGGGAGCAGTTCTTC. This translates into CASSPARTRLAGEQFF.

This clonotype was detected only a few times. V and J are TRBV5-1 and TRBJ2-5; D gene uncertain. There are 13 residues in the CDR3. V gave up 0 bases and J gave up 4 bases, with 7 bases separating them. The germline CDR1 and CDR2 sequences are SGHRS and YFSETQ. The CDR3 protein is CASSLGSGETQYF. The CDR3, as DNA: TGCGCCAGCAGCTTGGGCTCGGGAGAGACCCAGTACTTC.

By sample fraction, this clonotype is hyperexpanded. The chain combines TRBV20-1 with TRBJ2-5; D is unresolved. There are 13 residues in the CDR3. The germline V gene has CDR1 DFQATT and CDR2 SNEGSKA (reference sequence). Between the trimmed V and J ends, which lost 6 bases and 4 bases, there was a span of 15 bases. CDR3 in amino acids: CSAADLVSETQYF. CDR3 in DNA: TGCAGTGCCGCAGACCTAGTTTCAGAGACCCAGTACTTC.

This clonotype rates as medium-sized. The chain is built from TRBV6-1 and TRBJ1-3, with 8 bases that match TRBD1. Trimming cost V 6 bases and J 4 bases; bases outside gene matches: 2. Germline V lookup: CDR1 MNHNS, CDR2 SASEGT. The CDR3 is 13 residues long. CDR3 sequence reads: CASSTGGGNTIYF. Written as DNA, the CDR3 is TGTGCCAGCAGCACAGGGGGAGGAAACACCATATATTTT.

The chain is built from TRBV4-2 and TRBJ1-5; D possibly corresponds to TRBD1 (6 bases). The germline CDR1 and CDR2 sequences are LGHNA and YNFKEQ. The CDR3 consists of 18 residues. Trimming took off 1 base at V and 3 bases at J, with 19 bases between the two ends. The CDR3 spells CASSQASLRAGVNQPQHF. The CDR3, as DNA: TGTGCCAGCAGCCAAGCCTCCCTGCGGGCAGGGGTCAATCAGCCCCAGCATTTT.

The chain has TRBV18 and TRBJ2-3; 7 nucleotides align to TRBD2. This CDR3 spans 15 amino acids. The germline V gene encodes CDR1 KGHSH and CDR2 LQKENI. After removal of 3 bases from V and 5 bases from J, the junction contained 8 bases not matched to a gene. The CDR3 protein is CASSPGTTGGDTQYF. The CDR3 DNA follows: TGTGCCAGCTCACCGGGGACTACCGGGGGAGATACGCAGTATTTT.

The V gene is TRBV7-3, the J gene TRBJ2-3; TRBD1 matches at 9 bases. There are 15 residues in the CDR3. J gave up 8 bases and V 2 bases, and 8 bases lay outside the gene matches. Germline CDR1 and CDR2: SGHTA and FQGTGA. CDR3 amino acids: CASSLEQGARSTQYF. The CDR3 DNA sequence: TGTGCCAGCAGCTTAGAACAGGGGGCTCGGTCTACGCAGTATTTT. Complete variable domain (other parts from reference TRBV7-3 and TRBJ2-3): GAGVSQTPSNKVTEKGKYVELRCDPISGHTALYWYRQSLGQGPEFLIYFQGTGAADDSGLPNDRFFAVRPEGSVSTLKIQRTERGDSAVYLCASSLEQGARSTQYFGPGTRLTVL.

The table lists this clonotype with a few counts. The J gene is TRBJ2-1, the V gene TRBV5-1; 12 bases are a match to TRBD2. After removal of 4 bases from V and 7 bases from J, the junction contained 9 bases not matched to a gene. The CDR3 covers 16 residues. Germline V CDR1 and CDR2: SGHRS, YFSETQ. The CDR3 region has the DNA TGCGCCAGCAGCCTGGCTCCTAGCGGGGGGGGAAATGAGCAGTTCTTC. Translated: CASSLAPSGGGNEQFF.